This entry lists 21 T cell receptor beta chains sequenced from one sample in a study of blood T cell repertoires in COVID-19. Method: immunoSEQ multiplex PCR; TCRdb's copy keeps in-frame clones and lacks some. The sample has 250,000 to 350,000 clones, approximately 84% seen once. The sample consisted of peripheral blood. All receptors derive from a human donor with COVID-19, enrolled during active disease. The donor label of this sample is uncertain.

The table lists this clone with a count of one. The rearrangement joins TRBV18 to TRBJ1-3; maybe TRBD1 (6 bases). This CDR3 is 18 amino acids long. Per germline, CDR1 KGHSH and CDR2 LQKENI. Trimming removed 4 bases at V and 2 bases at J, with 21 bases between. The CDR3 DNA sequence: TGTGCCAGCTCACTCCCATTCCCCGGACAGCGGACTGGAAACACCATATATTTT. Amino acids: CASSLPFPGQRTGNTIYF.

The chain is built from TRBV5-4 and TRBJ2-7; tentatively, D is TRBD2 (6 bases). In germline, CDR1 is SGHNT, CDR2 YYREEE (reference sequence). The CDR3 has 14 residues. The germline V and J ends were trimmed by 4 bases and 6 bases, with 17 bases remaining between them. The DNA for the CDR3 is TGTGCCAGCAGCCTGGTCGGGGGATTCAGCGAGCAGTACTTC. Its protein product is CASSLVGGFSEQYF.

This clone appeared a few times. J is TRBJ2-1 and V is TRBV7-9; TRBD2 matches at 7 bases. CDR1 and CDR2 from the germline V gene are SEHNR and FQNEAQ (reference sequence). CDR3 length equals 14 residues. With V trimmed by 5 bases and J by 8 bases, 9 bases remained unmatched. The CDR3 bases are TGTGCCAGCAGCACCTCTGGGGGAGGGGATGAGCAGTTCTTC. Residues: CASSTSGGGDEQFF. The entire variable domain, with the rest obtained from reference TRBV7-9 and TRBJ2-1, is as follows: DTGVSQNPRHKITKRGQNVTFRCDPISEHNRLYWYRQTLGQGPEFLTYFQNEAQLEKSRLLSDRFSAERPKGSFSTLEIQRTEQGDSAMYLCASSTSGGGDEQFFGPGTRLTVL.

This chain uses TRBV29-1 with TRBJ1-1; TRBD1 agrees at 8 bases. There are 14 residues in the CDR3. The V and J ends lost 7 bases and 4 bases, in that order; junction bases with no gene match: 11. Germline V gives CDR1 SQVTM, CDR2 ANQGSEA. The CDR3 DNA reads as TGCAGCGCTGCGGTGGGCACAGGGGGCACTGAAGCTTTCTTT. Translated, it gives CSAAVGTGGTEAFF.

This clone turned up a few times. The CDR3 is CASSLESGVLSPLHF. The CDR3 bases are TGCGCCAGCAGCTTGGAATCGGGGGTACTTTCACCCCTCCACTTT. The rearrangement joins TRBV5-1 to TRBJ1-6; D is possibly TRBD1 (5 bases). CDR1 SGHRS and CDR2 YFSETQ come from the germline V gene. V was pared by 0 bases and J by 9 bases, with 13 bases between. The CDR3 loop spans 15 amino acids.

For this clone: The junction differs from germline at one of its ends, possibly a read error. This rearrangement joins TRBV18 to TRBJ2-1; 8 bases line up with TRBD2. The CDR3 is made up of 15 amino acids. Germline loops: CDR1 KGHSH, CDR2 LQKENI. The CDR3 reads CASSPLERESHEQFF. The CDR3 DNA reads as TGTGCCAGCTCCCCACTAGAGCGGGAGAGCCATGAGCAGTTCTTC.

The V gene is TRBV14, the J gene TRBJ1-2; TRBD1 might be the D (6 bases). This CDR3 contains 13 residues. V dropped 5 bases and J dropped 5 bases, with 12 bases sitting between them. The germline V gene encodes CDR1 SGHDN and CDR2 FVKESK. Written as DNA, the CDR3 is TGTGCCAGCAGCACCCGACAGGCGTATGGCTACACCTTC. Translated, it gives CASSTRQAYGYTF.

This chain joins TRBV2 and TRBJ2-1, with 7 bases fitting TRBD2. Per the germline V gene, CDR1 is SNHLY and CDR2 is FYNNEI. The junction had 12 bases not matched to a gene; V was cut back by 6 bases and J by 1 base. The CDR3 runs 17 residues. DNA for the CDR3: TGTGCCAGCAGATTTGGGGAGGGGTCCCCATCCTACAATGAGCAGTTCTTC. This codes for CASRFGEGSPSYNEQFF.

The chain uses TRBV6-5 and TRBJ1-1; D gene ambiguous. Trimming took off 6 bases at V and 8 bases at J, with 13 bases between the two ends. The CDR3 contains 12 residues. Germline V CDR1 and CDR2: MNHEY, SVGAGI. The CDR3 reads CASSLRRSEAFF. The CDR3 DNA follows: TGTGCCAGCAGCCTCCGCAGGTCCGAAGCTTTCTTT.

The J gene is TRBJ2-5, the V gene TRBV18; 9 bases line up with TRBD1. Germline lookup yields CDR1 KGHSH and CDR2 LQKENI. The V segment lost 5 bases and the J segment 3 bases; nucleotides outside the gene matches: 4. CDR3 size: 14 residues. The CDR3 nucleotides are TGTGCCAGCTCAGCTAGGACAGGGGAAGAGACCCAGTACTTC. As protein: CASSARTGEETQYF.

V and J are TRBV19 and TRBJ1-1; a weak D match, TRBD1 (6 bases). Deletions cut 4 bases from V and 8 bases from J, with 17 bases between. CDR1 is LNHDA, CDR2 SQIVND, per germline (reference sequence). The CDR3 spans 14 residues. The CDR3 DNA reads TGTGCCAGTAGTAGGACGGGACAAGGTGGGGAAGCTTTCTTT. This sequence encodes CASSRTGQGGEAFF. The whole variable domain, filled in from reference TRBV19 and TRBJ1-1, reads DGGITQSPKYLFRKEGQNVTLSCEQNLNHDAMYWYRQDPGQGLRLIYYSQIVNDFQKGDIAEGYSVSREKKESFPLTVTSAQKNPTAFYLCASSRTGQGGEAFFGQGTRLTVV.

The chain carries TRBV5-4 and TRBJ2-1, with TRBD1 matching 8 bases. Losses at the gene ends were 0 bases for V and 7 bases for J; bases not matched to a gene: 3. The CDR3 spans 14 residues. CDR1 SGHNT and CDR2 YYREEE come from the germline V gene (reference sequence). CDR3: CASSLAGGRNEQFF. CDR3 nucleotide sequence: TGTGCCAGCAGCTTGGCAGGGGGCAGGAATGAGCAGTTCTTC.

The J gene is TRBJ2-7, the V gene TRBV5-1; 9 positions agree with TRBD1. J was trimmed by 3 bases and V by 4 bases; bases with no gene match: 8. The length of the CDR3 is 15 residues. The germline V gene has CDR1 SGHRS and CDR2 YFSETQ. As DNA, the CDR3 is TGCGCCAGCAGCCCATCCGGGACAGGGTTCTACGAGCAGTACTTC. Amino acid sequence: CASSPSGTGFYEQYF.

This clone was detected a few times. The chain is built from TRBV27 and TRBJ1-2, with a tentative D call TRBD1 (6 bases). Germline assignment: CDR1 MNHEY and CDR2 SMNVEV (reference sequence). The CDR3 is made up of 14 amino acids. Trimming took 2 bases from V and 7 from J, leaving 14 bases between them. In nucleotides, the CDR3 is TGTGCCAGCAGTTTACTCCAGGGGCGCGGTGGCTACACCTTC. It codes for CASSLLQGRGGYTF.

The chain has TRBV27 and TRBJ1-2; TRBD1 might be the D (6 bases). The germline gives CDR1 MNHEY, CDR2 SMNVEV (reference sequence). The V and J ends lost 4 bases and 1 base respectively, with 10 bases between them. The CDR3 has 14 amino acids. This chain's CDR3 is CASSSTGGNYGYTF. Written as DNA, the CDR3 is TGTGCCAGCAGTTCGACAGGCGGTAACTATGGCTACACCTTC.

This chain connects TRBV7-8 to TRBJ2-2; maybe TRBD1 (6 bases). This CDR3 is built from 20 residues. Germline V gene sequence: CDR1 SGHVS, CDR2 FQNEAQ. V was clipped by 1 base and J by 6 bases, with 27 bases between them. CDR3 amino acids: CASSLVQAGVFSYGAGELFF. The CDR3 nucleotides read TGTGCCAGCAGCTTAGTTCAGGCAGGGGTTTTCTCCTATGGGGCCGGGGAGCTGTTTTTT.

The chain has TRBV19 and TRBJ2-6; D not resolved. Trimming took 3 bases from V and 0 from J, leaving 12 bases between them. Germline CDR1 is LNHDA and CDR2 is SQIVND (reference sequence). The CDR3 has 17 amino acids. The CDR3 is CASSMSSSLSGANVLTF. CDR3 nucleotide sequence: TGTGCCAGTAGTATGAGTTCATCCCTCTCTGGGGCCAACGTCCTGACTTTC.

V usage is TRBV28 and J usage is TRBJ1-2; D gene uncertain. The ends were cut back, 4 bases at V and 8 bases at J, with 8 bases in the middle. Germline V gives CDR1 MDHEN, CDR2 SYDVKM. The CDR3 extends over 11 amino acids. The CDR3 is CASSSTRGYTF. In DNA, the CDR3 is TGTGCCAGCAGTTCAACCAGGGGCTACACCTTC.

Only one count was recorded for this clone. The CDR3 coding sequence is TGTGCCAGCAGCCACCAAACAGGCGCAGATACGCAGTATTTT. Amino acids: CASSHQTGADTQYF. The chain recombines TRBV7-8 with TRBJ2-3; D might be TRBD1 (5 bases). Per the germline V gene, CDR1 is SGHVS and CDR2 is FQNEAQ. The CDR3 runs 14 residues. Trimming removed 5 bases at V and 4 bases at J, with 13 bases between.

This clone has a single count. This chain connects TRBV7-9 to TRBJ1-2, with a tentative D call TRBD1 (5 bases). The CDR3 is 12 residues long. Per germline, CDR1 SEHNR and CDR2 FQNEAQ (reference sequence). V was shortened by 3 bases and J by 4 bases, with 6 bases between the two germline ends. CDR3 in DNA: TGTGCCAGCAGCTTCGACAGCTATGGCTACACCTTC. Residues: CASSFDSYGYTF.

The sample holds one count of this clone. The V gene is TRBV6-5, the J gene TRBJ2-3; D is unresolved. Germline V lookup: CDR1 MNHEY, CDR2 SVGAGI. The V end lost 7 bases, the J end lost 4 bases, and 9 bases lay between the germline ends. The CDR3 has 12 residues. CDR3: CASTLRSDTQYF. DNA for the CDR3: TGTGCCAGCACCCTGCGTTCAGATACGCAGTATTTT.